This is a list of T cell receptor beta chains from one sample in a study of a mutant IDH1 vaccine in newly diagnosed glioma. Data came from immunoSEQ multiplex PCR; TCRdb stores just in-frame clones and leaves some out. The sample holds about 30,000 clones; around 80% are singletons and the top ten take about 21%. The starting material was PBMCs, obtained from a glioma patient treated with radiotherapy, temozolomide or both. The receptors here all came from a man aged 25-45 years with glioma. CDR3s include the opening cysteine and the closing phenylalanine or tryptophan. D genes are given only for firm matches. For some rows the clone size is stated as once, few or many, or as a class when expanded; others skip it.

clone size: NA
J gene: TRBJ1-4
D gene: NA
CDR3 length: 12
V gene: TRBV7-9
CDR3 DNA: TGTGCCAGCAGCTCCTCTCTTGAAAAACTGTTTTTT
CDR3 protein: CASSSSLEKLFF

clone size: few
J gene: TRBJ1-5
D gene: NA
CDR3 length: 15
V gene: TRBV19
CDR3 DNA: TGTGCCAGTAGCTCATACGCGGGGTCAGGTCAGCCCCAGCATTTT
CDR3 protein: CASSSYAGSGQPQHF

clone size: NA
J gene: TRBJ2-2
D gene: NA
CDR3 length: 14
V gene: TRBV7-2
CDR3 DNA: TGTGCCAGCAGCCTTACTGGGGACACCGGGGAGCTGTTTTTT
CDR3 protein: CASSLTGDTGELFF

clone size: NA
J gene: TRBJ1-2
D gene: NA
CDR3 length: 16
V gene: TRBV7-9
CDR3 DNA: TGTGCCAGCAGCCCCAAGGGTACAGGGTCAGAGTATGGCTACACCTTC
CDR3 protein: CASSPKGTGSEYGYTF

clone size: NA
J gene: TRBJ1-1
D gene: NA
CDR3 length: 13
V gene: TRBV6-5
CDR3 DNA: TGTGCCAGCCGGGGGGCGGAGAACACTGAAGCTTTCTTT
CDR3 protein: CASRGAENTEAFF

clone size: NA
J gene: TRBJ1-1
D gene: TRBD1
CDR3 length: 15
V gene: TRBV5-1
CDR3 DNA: TGCGCCAGCAGCCCGGGACAGTTGGGTGGAACTGAAGCTTTCTTT
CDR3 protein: CASSPGQLGGTEAFF

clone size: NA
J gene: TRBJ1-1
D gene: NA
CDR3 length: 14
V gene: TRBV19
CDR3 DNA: TGTGCCAGTAGTAGTGTGGGGATGGGCACTGAAGCTTTCTTT
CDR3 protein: CASSSVGMGTEAFF

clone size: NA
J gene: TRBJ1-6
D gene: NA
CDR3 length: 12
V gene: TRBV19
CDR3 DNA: TGTGCCAGTAGTTCTAAGGGTTCACCCCTCCACTTT
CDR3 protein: CASSSKGSPLHF

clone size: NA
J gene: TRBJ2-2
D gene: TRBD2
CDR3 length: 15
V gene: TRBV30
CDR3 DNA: TGTGCCTGGAAAGTCACGGGAGGGAACACCGGGGAGCTGTTTTTT
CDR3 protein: CAWKVTGGNTGELFF

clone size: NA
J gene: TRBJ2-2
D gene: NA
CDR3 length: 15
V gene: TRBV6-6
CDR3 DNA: TGTGCCAGCAGTCCCCCCGGGGGAAACACCGGGGAGCTGTTTTTT
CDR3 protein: CASSPPGGNTGELFF

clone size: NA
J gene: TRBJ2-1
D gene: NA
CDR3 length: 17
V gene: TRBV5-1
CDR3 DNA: TGCGCCAGCAGCTTGGTGAGACTCACCTCGGGGGTCGATGAGCAGTTCTTC
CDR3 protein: CASSLVRLTSGVDEQFF

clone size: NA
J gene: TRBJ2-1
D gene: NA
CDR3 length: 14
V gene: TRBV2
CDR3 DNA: TGTGCCAGCAGTGAAGAACTAGCCTACAATGAGCAGTTCTTC
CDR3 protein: CASSEELAYNEQFF

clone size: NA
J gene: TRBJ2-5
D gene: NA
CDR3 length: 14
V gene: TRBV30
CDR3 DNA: TGTGCCTCCGACGCAGGGGGAGGACAAGAGACCCAGTACTTC
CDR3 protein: CASDAGGGQETQYF

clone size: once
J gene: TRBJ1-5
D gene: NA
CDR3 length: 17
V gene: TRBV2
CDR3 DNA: TGTGCCAGCAGCATAAGACAAGCTTTCAATAGCAATCAGCCCCAGCATTTT
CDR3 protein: CASSIRQAFNSNQPQHF

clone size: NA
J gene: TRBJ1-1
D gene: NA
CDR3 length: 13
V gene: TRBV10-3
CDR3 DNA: TGTGCCGCCGCCCCGGGGTCGGATACTGAAGCTTTCTTT
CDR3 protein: CAAAPGSDTEAFF

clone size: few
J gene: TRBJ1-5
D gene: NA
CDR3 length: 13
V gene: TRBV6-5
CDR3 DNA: TGTGCCAGCAGTCCCAAAGGGGTTGGGCCCCAGCATTTT
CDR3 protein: CASSPKGVGPQHF